This TCR beta chain was observed in a study of T cell repertoires in cytomegalovirus infection. V lost 6 bases and J 5 bases, leaving 34 bases between the germline ends. Germline values: CDR1 SGHTA, CDR2 FQGNSA. The CDR3 extends over 20 amino acids. This clonotype showed up many times. TCRdb reprocessed the reads with MiXCR, giving one entry per CDR3 protein. The table includes 600,000 to 800,000 distinct CDR3 sequences, roughly 26% detected once. The chain joins TRBV7-2 to TRBJ1-1; TRBD1 is a possible D gene (5 bases). The sequence derives from a human donor in good health (CMV status not recorded). Some clones in this sample may be carry-over from other donors' samples. Sequences were obtained from CD8+ T cells from PBMCs. This CDR3 reads CASRGPTSYSGTYEGTEAFF. CDR3 nucleotides: TGTGCCAGCAGGGGTCCTACCTCCTACAGCGGTACCTATGAGGGGACTGAAGCTTTCTTT. Complete variable domain (other parts from reference TRBV7-2 and TRBJ1-1): GAGVSQSPSNKVTEKGKDVELRCDPISGHTALYWYRQSLGQGLEFLIYFQGNSAPDKSGLPSDRFSAERTGGSVSTLTIQRTQQEDSAVYLCASRGPTSYSGTYEGTEAFFGQGTRLTVV.